The 32 T cell receptor beta chains below all came from one sample that was sequenced in a study of cytotoxic CD8 clonotypes in ibrutinib-treated CLL. Clones were read by immunoSEQ multiplex PCR, and TCRdb kept only the in-frame ones, dropping some. The sample carries approximately 67,000 clones, approximately 80% recorded once. The sample in question was PBMCs, obtained at disease progression, from a patient treated with ibrutinib. The receptors were gathered from a human donor with chronic lymphocytic leukemia.

The V gene is TRBV5-6, the J gene TRBJ1-3; the D gene is possibly TRBD1 (5 bases). Germline CDR1 SGHDT, CDR2 YYEEEE. CDR3 length equals 17 residues. V was pared by 5 bases and J by 0 bases, with 18 bases between. CDR3 bases: TGTGCCAGCAGTTTACCCGGGGCGCTTAGCTCTGGAAACACCATATATTTT. Residues: CASSLPGALSSGNTIYF.

A few counts support this clone. The chain has TRBV15 and TRBJ2-3; 12 bases align to TRBD2. V shed 3 bases and J 5 bases; nucleotides not matched to a gene: 12. The CDR3 has 18 amino acids. Looked up from germline, CDR1 is LNHNV and CDR2 is YYDKDF (reference sequence). The CDR3 protein is CATSRVRGGTSGLDTQYF. The CDR3 DNA is TGTGCCACCAGCAGGGTCAGAGGGGGGACTAGCGGGTTAGATACGCAGTATTTT.

The gene calls are TRBV5-4 and TRBJ2-7; 11 bases match TRBD2. Germline lookup yields CDR1 SGHNT and CDR2 YYREEE (reference sequence). The CDR3 runs to 15 residues. V shed 4 bases and J 4 bases; nucleotides not matched to a gene: 7. The CDR3 here is CASSTPGLAEYEQYF. CDR3 sequence (DNA): TGTGCCAGCAGCACACCGGGACTAGCGGAGTACGAGCAGTACTTC.

V is TRBV2 and J is TRBJ2-4; TRBD2 is a possible D gene (6 bases). Germline V gene data show CDR1 as SNHLY and CDR2 as FYNNEI. CDR3 length equals 13 residues. CDR3 bases: TGTGCTTGGTCGCGGGATACGGCAGACATTCAGTACTTC. Its translation is CAWSRDTADIQYF.

This clone was found a few times. V gene TRBV7-9 combines with J gene TRBJ2-3; D remains unclear. Trimming removed 1 base at V and 6 bases at J, with 5 bases between. Germline-derived CDR1 and CDR2 are SEHNR and FQNEAQ (reference sequence). The CDR3 consists of 12 residues. CDR3 in DNA: TGTGCCAGCAGCTTAGACTCGGATACGCAGTATTTT. The encoded protein is CASSLDSDTQYF.

As for this clone: Germline is not matched at one junction end, which may reflect a read error. The chain joins TRBV30 to TRBJ2-7; D remains unclear. Germline assignment: CDR1 GTSNPN and CDR2 SVGIG (reference sequence). CDR3 length equals 13 residues. Written as DNA, the CDR3 is TGTGCCTGGAGTGCGCAGTCTTCCTTCGAGCAGTACTTC. Residues: CAWSAQSSFEQYF.

The gene calls are TRBV12-5 and TRBJ1-1, with D perhaps TRBD1 (6 bases). The CDR3 totals 16 residues. Trimming took off 0 bases at V and 1 base at J, with 12 bases between the two ends. Germline V CDR1 and CDR2: LGHNT, FRNRAP. For the CDR3, the DNA is TGTGCTAGTGGTTTGGTACTGGGGGCTGAGAACACTGAAGCTTTCTTT. It yields the protein CASGLVLGAENTEAFF.

The chain recombines TRBV30 with TRBJ1-5, with D possibly being TRBD1 (5 bases). CDR1 and CDR2 from the germline V gene are GTSNPN and SVGIG (reference sequence). The CDR3 is made up of 14 amino acids. The V end was cut by 1 base, the J end by 3 bases, with 10 bases between. CDR3 loop: CAWSGKGINQPQHF. CDR3 DNA: TGTGCCTGGAGTGGGAAGGGGATCAATCAGCCCCAGCATTTT.

The rearrangement joins TRBV27 to TRBJ1-1, with TRBD1 as a possible D gene (5 bases). The germline V and J ends were trimmed by 1 base and 7 bases, with 13 bases remaining between them. This CDR3 region has 14 residues. CDR1 and CDR2 (germline): MNHEY, SMNVEV (reference sequence). CDR3 residues: CASSLFRGDIEAFF. In DNA, the CDR3 is TGTGCCAGCAGTTTATTCCGGGGGGATATTGAAGCTTTCTTT.

The genes are TRBV6-1 and TRBJ1-1; D gene unclear. V was pared by 0 bases and J by 6 bases, with 14 bases between. This CDR3 spans 15 amino acids. Germline lookup yields CDR1 MNHNS and CDR2 SASEGT. The CDR3 here is CASSEAHSGKAEAFF. CDR3 nucleotide sequence: TGTGCCAGCAGTGAAGCCCACAGTGGTAAGGCTGAAGCTTTCTTT.

The gene calls are TRBV25-1 and TRBJ2-7; 7 positions match TRBD1. V gave up 6 bases and J gave up 4 bases; unmatched junction bases: 6. The CDR3 covers 13 residues. CDR1 is MGHDK, CDR2 SYGVNS, per germline. The CDR3 bases are TGTGCCAGCAGACCGACAGGGTGGTACGAGCAGTACTTC. This codes for CASRPTGWYEQYF.

V is TRBV19 and J is TRBJ2-2; 7 positions match TRBD1. The junction had 8 bases not matched to a gene; V was cut back by 1 base and J by 0 bases. Germline lookup yields CDR1 LNHDA and CDR2 SQIVND (reference sequence). The CDR3 is made up of 18 amino acids. CDR3 coding DNA: TGTGCCAGTAGTATAGGGACAGGATCGACCGCGAACACCGGGGAGCTGTTTTTT. Its translation is CASSIGTGSTANTGELFF.

This clone has a handful of counts. The DNA of the CDR3 is TGTGCCAGCAGTGAAGGGGGGCGCGGGGACACCGGGGAGCTGTTTTTT. Its translation: CASSEGGRGDTGELFF. V gene TRBV2 combines with J gene TRBJ2-2, with D possibly called TRBD1 or TRBD2 (6 bases each). Germline CDR1 is SNHLY and CDR2 is FYNNEI. Trimming shortened V by 1 base and J by 3 bases, and 12 bases separated the two germline ends. This CDR3 comprises 16 residues.

The genes are TRBV4-2 and TRBJ2-7; possibly TRBD1 for D (5 bases). The V and J ends lost 5 bases and 0 bases respectively, with 14 bases between them. This CDR3 contains 15 residues. CDR1 LGHNA and CDR2 YNFKEQ come from the germline V gene. Here the CDR3 reads CASSLRQSRSYEQYF. The CDR3 DNA reads TGTGCCAGCAGCTTAAGACAGAGCCGCTCCTACGAGCAGTACTTC.

This chain uses TRBV6-5 with TRBJ2-1, with a tentative D call TRBD1 (5 bases). Trimming shortened V by 7 bases and J by 0 bases, and 10 bases separated the two germline ends. Germline V CDR1 and CDR2: MNHEY, SVGAGI. This CDR3 spans 14 amino acids. The CDR3 here is CASNGASSYNEQFF. The CDR3 DNA is TGTGCCAGCAATGGGGCTAGCTCCTACAATGAGCAGTTCTTC.

The chain links TRBV14 to TRBJ2-3; TRBD2 might be the D (6 bases). The germline V and J ends were trimmed by 1 base and 10 bases, with 15 bases remaining between them. The germline CDR1 and CDR2 sequences are SGHDN and FVKESK. The CDR3 spans 14 residues. The CDR3 bases are TGTGCCAGCAGCCAAGTGGTCCCGGGAGTGGCGCAGTATTTT. Its translation is CASSQVVPGVAQYF.

V and J are TRBV18 and TRBJ1-1, with 7 bases that match TRBD1. Unmatched junction bases numbered 3, after V lost 4 bases and J lost 1 base. This CDR3 spans 14 amino acids. CDR1 is KGHSH and CDR2 is LQKENI in the germline V gene. This chain's CDR3 is CASSRRDRNTEAFF. CDR3 DNA sequence: TGTGCCAGCTCACGACGGGACAGGAACACTGAAGCTTTCTTT. The variable domain in full, with the rest retrieved from reference TRBV18 and TRBJ1-1, is NAGVMQNPRHLVRRRGQEARLRCSPMKGHSHVYWYRQLPEEGLKFMVYLQKENIIDESGMPKERFSAEFPKEGPSILRIQQVVRGDSAAYFCASSRRDRNTEAFFGQGTRLTVV.

This clone was seen more than once but under ten times. The J gene is TRBJ2-1, the V gene TRBV7-9; D is possibly TRBD2 (5 bases). V was cut by 8 bases and J by 8 bases, with 19 bases left in between. CDR1 is SEHNR, CDR2 FQNEAQ, per germline (reference sequence). The CDR3 covers 14 residues. The DNA for the CDR3 is TGTGCCAGCTACCCGGTTTCGTGGGAGCATGAGCAGTTCTTC. Residues: CASYPVSWEHEQFF. The full variable domain, rest sourced from reference TRBV7-9 and TRBJ2-1, is DTGVSQNPRHKITKRGQNVTFRCDPISEHNRLYWYRQTLGQGPEFLTYFQNEAQLEKSRLLSDRFSAERPKGSFSTLEIQRTEQGDSAMYLCASYPVSWEHEQFFGPGTRLTVL.

The V gene is TRBV4-1, the J gene TRBJ2-5; D not resolved. Germline V gene data show CDR1 as MGHRA and CDR2 as YSYEKL. The V end lost 2 bases, the J end lost 4 bases, and 17 bases lay between the germline ends. The CDR3 loop spans 16 amino acids. CDR3 amino acids: CASSQPRFDIGETQYF. CDR3 nucleotides: TGCGCCAGCAGCCAACCAAGATTCGACATCGGAGAGACCCAGTACTTC.

This clone was seen a few times. The chain uses TRBV7-7 and TRBJ2-5; D perhaps matches TRBD1 (5 bases). V was trimmed by 1 base and J by 4 bases, leaving 13 bases between them. Germline V gives CDR1 SSHAT, CDR2 FNYEAQ (reference sequence). The CDR3 is 15 amino acids. The CDR3 loop is CASSLGQQPLETQYF. The DNA for the CDR3 is TGTGCCAGCAGCTTAGGACAGCAACCCTTAGAGACCCAGTACTTC.

The V call is TRBV5-1, the J call TRBJ2-3; tentatively, D is TRBD1 (6 bases). This CDR3 comprises 15 residues. The germline V and J ends were trimmed by 4 bases and 2 bases, with 14 bases remaining between them. Per the germline V gene, CDR1 is SGHRS and CDR2 is YFSETQ. The CDR3 DNA sequence: TGCGCCAGCAGCACCAGGACAGCTTACACAGATACGCAGTATTTT. It translates to CASSTRTAYTDTQYF.

The chain joins TRBV27 to TRBJ1-4; D is ambiguous. Germline CDR1 reads MNHEY; CDR2 reads SMNVEV (reference sequence). This CDR3 is 14 amino acids long. The V and J ends lost 8 bases and 8 bases respectively, with 18 bases between them. The CDR3 loop is CASSIRRAGEKLFF. The CDR3 DNA reads TGTGCCAGCTCCATAAGGAGGGCGGGGGAAAAACTGTTTTTT.

This chain uses TRBV6-6 with TRBJ1-5; D ambiguous. The germline CDR1 and CDR2 sequences are MNHNY and SVGAGI (reference sequence). The CDR3 runs 15 residues. Trimming stripped 6 bases from V and 0 bases from J, with 12 bases between. CDR3 loop: CASSKDRYSNQPQHF. The CDR3 nucleotides are TGTGCCAGCAGCAAAGACCGGTATAGCAATCAGCCCCAGCATTTT.

This clone was seen only once. This chain joins TRBV5-1 and TRBJ2-6; D is possibly TRBD1 (5 bases). Germline CDR1 SGHRS, CDR2 YFSETQ. The CDR3 spans 15 residues. Trimming shortened V by 3 bases and J by 4 bases, and 11 bases separated the two germline ends. CDR3 nucleotide sequence: TGCGCCAGCAGCTCCCGACAGTCCGGGGCCAACGTCCTGACTTTC. Protein: CASSSRQSGANVLTF.

The chain couples TRBV5-1 to TRBJ2-3, with 12 bases identical to TRBD2. Germline V gene lookup returns CDR1 SGHRS and CDR2 YFSETQ. The CDR3 is 16 residues long. J gave up 5 bases and V 2 bases, and 6 bases lay outside the gene matches. The CDR3: CASSFRLAGDKDTQYF. As DNA, the CDR3 is TGCGCCAGCAGCTTCCGACTAGCGGGGGATAAAGATACGCAGTATTTT.

The J gene is TRBJ2-5, the V gene TRBV28, with unresolved D. The V end lost 4 bases, the J end lost 0 bases, and 15 bases lay between the germline ends. Germline lookup yields CDR1 MDHEN and CDR2 SYDVKM. This CDR3 has 16 amino acids. The DNA for the CDR3 is TGTGCCAGCAGTTCCCCTGGCAGGACGTACCAAGAGACCCAGTACTTC. This codes for CASSSPGRTYQETQYF. Filled out from reference TRBV28 and TRBJ2-5, the complete variable domain reads DVKVTQSSRYLVKRTGEKVFLECVQDMDHENMFWYRQDPGLGLRLIYFSYDVKMKEKGDIPEGYSVSREKKERFSLILESASTNQTSMYLCASSSPGRTYQETQYFGPGTRLLVL.

Only a few counts were recorded for this clone. The chain carries TRBV20-1 and TRBJ1-4; D unresolved. Per germline, CDR1 DFQATT and CDR2 SNEGSKA (reference sequence). Deletions cut 5 bases from V and 5 bases from J, with 6 bases between. The CDR3 consists of 11 residues. This chain's CDR3 is CSAAENEKLFF. The DNA for the CDR3 is TGCAGTGCTGCAGAGAATGAAAAACTGTTTTTT.

This clone was observed a few times. The chain recombines TRBV19 with TRBJ1-5; perhaps TRBD1 as D (5 bases). Deletions cut 5 bases from V and 7 bases from J, with 9 bases between. CDR3 size: 12 residues. From germline, CDR1 is LNHDA and CDR2 SQIVND (reference sequence). The CDR3 DNA reads as TGTGCCAGTAGTGCCCAGGGCCAGCCCCAGCATTTT. It codes for CASSAQGQPQHF.

This clone was detected only a few times. V gene TRBV15 combines with J gene TRBJ2-5; a weak D match, TRBD2 (6 bases). The CDR3 length is 17 residues. V lost 2 bases to trimming and J lost 1 base, with 17 bases between them. Germline V CDR1 and CDR2: LNHNV, YYDKDF (reference sequence). The CDR3 DNA reads as TGTGCCACCAGCAGACCTAATAGCGGAGACTCCCAAGAGACCCAGTACTTC. Translated, it gives CATSRPNSGDSQETQYF.

This clone was picked up one time. The chain links TRBV7-9 to TRBJ1-2; no clear D. Germline loops: CDR1 SEHNR, CDR2 FQNEAQ (reference sequence). V was pared by 5 bases and J by 8 bases, with 21 bases between. The CDR3 has 15 residues. CDR3 DNA sequence: TGTGCCAGCAGCGAGATAAGGAACGGGGTGGGAGGCTACACCTTC. This codes for CASSEIRNGVGGYTF.

V usage is TRBV29-1 and J usage is TRBJ2-1; D gene ambiguous. The CDR3 loop spans 10 amino acids. V was trimmed by 7 bases and J by 5 bases, leaving 6 bases between them. Germline values: CDR1 SQVTM, CDR2 ANQGSEA. In nucleotides, the CDR3 is TGCAGCGCCAACGACAATGAGCAGTTCTTC. It codes for CSANDNEQFF.

This chain uses TRBV19 with TRBJ1-2, with a weak D call TRBD1 (6 bases). Germline V gene sequence: CDR1 LNHDA, CDR2 SQIVND (reference sequence). Trimming stripped 7 bases from V and 7 bases from J, with 28 bases between. The CDR3 covers 17 residues. CDR3 residues: CASKQRDSPGQQTGYTF. DNA for the CDR3: TGTGCCAGTAAGCAAAGGGACTCTCCGGGACAACAAACTGGCTACACCTTC.